This TCR beta chain was observed in a study of cytomegalovirus exposure and HLA in healthy donors. Study-wide results and limits: Presence/absence results assume similar sequencing depth per donor, which may not hold. Further analysis was carried out later, and it showed several of the most significant clusters appearing linked to common viral pathogens.

On this clone itself: Its antigen is unknown.

CDR1 MNHEY and CDR2 SVGAGI come from the germline V gene. Trimming took 11 bases from V and 0 from J, leaving 11 bases between them. The CDR3 runs to 13 residues. It was with 60 Vbeta and 13 Jbeta primers that the PCR ran. Assay used: immunoSEQ multiplex PCR; TCRdb lists only in-frame clones, some missing. The sample records some 120,000 clones, about 84% being singletons. Sequenced: PBMCs. This rearrangement joins TRBV6-5 to TRBJ1-3; no firm D call. The TCR comes from a man aged 40-49 years in good health and CMV-seronegative. The CDR3 DNA follows: TGTGCCTCTAGCCCCAACTCTGGAAACACCATATATTTT. As protein: CASSPNSGNTIYF.